These 12 T cell receptor beta chains originate from one sample sequenced in a study of OX40 agonist ivuxolimab in advanced cancers. Profiled with immunoSEQ multiplex PCR; TCRdb holds only in-frame clones, not every one. This table holds some 25,000 clones, 80% to 90% found once. Sequences were derived from CD4+ or CD8+ T cells sorted from blood, sampled in a trial of the OX40 agonist ivuxolimab. All receptors come from an adult with an advanced solid tumor such as melanoma, head and neck, liver or kidney cancer.

This chain uses TRBV13 with TRBJ2-2; possible D gene TRBD1, 6 bases. The V end was cut by 5 bases, the J end by 3 bases, with 10 bases between. The CDR3 spans 14 residues. From germline, CDR1 is PRHDT and CDR2 FYEKMQ (reference sequence). The CDR3 region is CASSQQGYTGELFF. In DNA form, the CDR3 reads TGTGCCAGCAGCCAGCAGGGGTACACCGGGGAGCTGTTTTTT.

This clone was counted ten times or more. The rearrangement uses TRBV6-5 and TRBJ1-5; 8 bases map to TRBD1. The germline gives CDR1 MNHEY, CDR2 SVGAGI. V lost 5 bases to trimming and J lost 6 bases; unmatched junction nucleotides: 3. This CDR3 contains 13 residues. The DNA for the CDR3 is TGTGCCAGCAGTGGACAGGGCGGTCAGCCCCAGCATTTT. Residues: CASSGQGGQPQHF.

This clone appeared a few times. The rearrangement joins TRBV7-2 to TRBJ2-1, with unresolved D. V shed 0 bases and J shed 9 bases, with 9 bases lying between them. The V gene's germline CDR1 is SGHTA and CDR2 FQGNSA. The CDR3 sequence is 13 residues long. CDR3 DNA: TGTGCCAGCAGCTTAGCGCCCATGGGTGAGCAGTTCTTC. Translating it yields CASSLAPMGEQFF.

The chain employs TRBV5-4 and TRBJ2-7, with D unclear. Germline-derived CDR1 and CDR2 are SGHNT and YYREEE (reference sequence). The V and J ends lost 0 bases and 7 bases respectively, with 11 bases between them. The CDR3 totals 13 residues. CDR3 nucleotide sequence: TGTGCCAGCAGCTTGGGGCGGCTCGGGGAGCAGTACTTC. Translation: CASSLGRLGEQYF.

In nucleotides, the CDR3 is TGTGCCAGCAGCTTCCCAGGGGGCTCTGAAGCTTTCTTT. This encodes CASSFPGGSEAFF. This chain uses TRBV11-2 with TRBJ1-1, with 8 bases identical to TRBD1. The CDR3 sequence is 13 residues long. The germline V gene encodes CDR1 SGHAT and CDR2 FQNNGV. V shed 3 bases, J shed 6 bases, and the junction held 3 bases outside the gene matches.

This clone occurred a few times. The V call is TRBV30, the J call TRBJ1-1; TRBD1 might be the D (5 bases). Trimming took 1 base from V and 1 from J, leaving 13 bases between them. Germline V gives CDR1 GTSNPN, CDR2 SVGIG (reference sequence). This CDR3 region has 15 residues. The CDR3 protein is CAWSGFREGNTEAFF. CDR3 coding DNA: TGTGCCTGGAGTGGTTTCAGGGAAGGGAACACTGAAGCTTTCTTT. Full variable domain (outside the CDR3, taken from reference TRBV30 and TRBJ1-1): SQTIHQWPATLVQPVGSPLSLECTVEGTSNPNLYWYRQAAGRGLQLLFYSVGIGQISSEVPQNLSASRPQDRQFILSSKKLLLSDSGFYLCAWSGFREGNTEAFFGQGTRLTVV.

In this sample, this clone turned up a few times. The V and J genes are TRBV5-4 and TRBJ1-1; the D is unclear. Germline V gene sequence: CDR1 SGHNT, CDR2 YYREEE (reference sequence). V lost 4 bases, J lost 0 bases, and 13 bases lay in between. The CDR3 extends over 15 amino acids. CDR3 bases: TGTGCCAGCAGCCCCAACCCTATAGTGAACACTGAAGCTTTCTTT. It encodes CASSPNPIVNTEAFF.

J is TRBJ2-1 and V is TRBV11-2; D ambiguous. Germline values: CDR1 SGHAT, CDR2 FQNNGV. This CDR3 contains 11 residues. The V gene lost 0 bases and the J gene lost 7 bases, with 1 base spanning the gap. Here the CDR3 DNA reads TGTGCCAGCAGCTTAGATAATGAGCAGTTCTTC. Amino acids: CASSLDNEQFF.

The chain carries TRBV7-2 and TRBJ2-5; D remains unclear. The V gene lost 2 bases and the J gene lost 5 bases, with 9 bases spanning the gap. This CDR3 region has 13 residues. Per the germline V gene, CDR1 is SGHTA and CDR2 is FQGNSA. The CDR3 spells CASSLPPAETQYF. The CDR3, as DNA: TGTGCCAGCAGCTTACCCCCGGCGGAGACCCAGTACTTC.

The chain combines TRBV2 with TRBJ2-3; weak D call: TRBD2 (6 bases). Germline V gives CDR1 SNHLY, CDR2 FYNNEI. Trimming left V 6 bases short and J 3 bases short, with 13 bases between. This CDR3 region has 14 residues. CDR3 sequence: CASSGGSGTDTQYF. The CDR3 coding sequence is TGTGCCAGCAGCGGAGGGTCGGGAACAGATACGCAGTATTTT.

The rearrangement links TRBV5-1 to TRBJ1-2; 9 bases fit TRBD1. This CDR3 spans 13 amino acids. The V gene end was trimmed by 3 bases and the J gene end by 8 bases; junction bases not matched to a gene: 5. Looked up from germline, CDR1 is SGHRS and CDR2 is YFSETQ. The CDR3 protein is CASSSGTGLGYTF. CDR3 sequence (DNA): TGCGCCAGCAGCTCGGGGACAGGGCTCGGCTACACCTTC. Full variable domain (rest looked up from reference TRBV5-1 and TRBJ1-2): KAGVTQTPRYLIKTRGQQVTLSCSPISGHRSVSWYQQTPGQGLQFLFEYFSETQRNKGNFPGRFSGRQFSNSRSEMNVSTLELGDSALYLCASSSGTGLGYTFGSGTRLTVV.

The count of this clone is one. This rearrangement joins TRBV2 to TRBJ2-7; 8 nucleotides match TRBD1. V shed 4 bases and J 0 bases; nucleotides not matched to a gene: 2. CDR3 length equals 14 residues. Germline CDR1 reads SNHLY; CDR2 reads FYNNEI. The CDR3 here is CASSGQGSSYEQYF. In nucleotides, the CDR3 is TGTGCCAGCAGTGGACAGGGGAGCTCCTACGAGCAGTACTTC.